The entry below describes one T cell receptor beta chain. This sample is part of a study of T cell changes during pregnancy in multiple sclerosis. Repertoires were generated with immunoSEQ multiplex PCR, while TCRdb's copy carries only in-frame clones and drops some. The profile shows approximately 44,000 clones, about 90% of them singletons. Sequenced material: CD4+ T cells from peripheral blood mononuclear cells, taken before pregnancy. The clonotype was recovered from a female donor with multiple sclerosis, enrolled in a pregnancy study.

The CDR3 region has the DNA TGTGCCAGCAGCCCCGACAGGGCGACTGAAGCTTTCTTT. This translates into CASSPDRATEAFF. This sequence joins TRBV6-5 and TRBJ1-1; TRBD1 matches 7 bases. The CDR3 runs 13 residues. Germline V lookup: CDR1 MNHEY, CDR2 SVGAGI. The J segment lost 5 bases and the V segment lost 6 bases, leaving 6 bases of the junction unmatched.